The text below deals with one T cell receptor (beta chain). Its matching antigen is unknown. Amplified TCR beta CDR3 regions derived from RNA transcripts. HTBI primers were the set used in a first-round RT-PCR of the TCR CDR3. TCRdb processed the multiplex PCR reads anew with MiXCR; each CDR3 protein has one entry. The sample contains approximately 360,000 distinct CDR3 sequences, around a quarter of which appear only once. These data belong to a study of T cells in Graves' hyperthyroidism and ophthalmopathy. About the research overall: Blood from the periphery was taken at initial diagnosis, before any treatment.

Patients aged 18 to 65 had newly diagnosed hyperthyroidism of under 2 months' duration. Based on clinical symptoms, serum thyroxine and TRAb, thyroid ultrasound and orbital computed tomography, diagnoses were reached. Study results and limitations: Blood also showed most of the thyroid clonotypes that were expanded above 0.001.

V was cut by 0 bases and J by 3 bases, with 12 bases left in between. The CDR3 sequence is 15 residues long. Germline-derived CDR1 and CDR2 are DFQATT and SNEGSKA (reference sequence). This sequence originates from a man over 45 with Graves' hyperthyroidism. Sequenced material: blood. This rearrangement joins TRBV20-1 to TRBJ2-1, with D perhaps matching TRBD2 (6 bases). CDR3 sequence: CSARDGATSYNEQFF. CDR3 bases: TGCAGTGCTAGAGATGGGGCGACTAGCTACAATGAGCAGTTCTTC.